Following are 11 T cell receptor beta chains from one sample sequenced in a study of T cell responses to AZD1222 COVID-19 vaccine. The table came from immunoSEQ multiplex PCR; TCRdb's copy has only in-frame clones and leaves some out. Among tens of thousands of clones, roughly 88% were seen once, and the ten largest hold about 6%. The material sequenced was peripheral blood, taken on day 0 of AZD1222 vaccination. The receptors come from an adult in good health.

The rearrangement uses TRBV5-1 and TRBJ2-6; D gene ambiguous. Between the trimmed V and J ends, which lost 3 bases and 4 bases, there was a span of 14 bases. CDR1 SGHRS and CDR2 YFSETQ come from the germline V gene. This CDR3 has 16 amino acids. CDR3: CASSSGFASGANVLTF. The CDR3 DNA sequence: TGCGCCAGCAGCTCGGGCTTCGCCTCAGGGGCCAACGTCCTGACTTTC. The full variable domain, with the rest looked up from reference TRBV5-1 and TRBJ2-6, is KAGVTQTPRYLIKTRGQQVTLSCSPISGHRSVSWYQQTPGQGLQFLFEYFSETQRNKGNFPGRFSGRQFSNSRSEMNVSTLELGDSALYLCASSSGFASGANVLTFGAGSRLTVL.

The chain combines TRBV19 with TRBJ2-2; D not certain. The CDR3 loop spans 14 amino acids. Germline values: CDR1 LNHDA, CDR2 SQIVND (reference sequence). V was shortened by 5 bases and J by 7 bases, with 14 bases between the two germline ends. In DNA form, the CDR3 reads TGTGCCAGTAGTCCCCGCACGGTGGGCGGGGAGCTGTTTTTT. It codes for CASSPRTVGGELFF.

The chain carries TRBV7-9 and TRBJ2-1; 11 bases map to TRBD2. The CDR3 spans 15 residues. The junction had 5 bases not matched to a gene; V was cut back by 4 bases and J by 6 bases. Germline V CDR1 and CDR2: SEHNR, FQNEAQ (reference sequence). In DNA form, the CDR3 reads TGTGCCAGCAGCTCCTTAGCGGGAGGGCGCAATGAGCAGTTCTTC. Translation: CASSSLAGGRNEQFF.

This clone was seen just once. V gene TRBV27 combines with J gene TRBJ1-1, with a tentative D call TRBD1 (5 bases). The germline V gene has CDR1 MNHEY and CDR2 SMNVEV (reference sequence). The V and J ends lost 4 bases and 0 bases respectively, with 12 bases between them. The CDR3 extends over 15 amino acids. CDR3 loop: CASSSSTGLNTEAFF. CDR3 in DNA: TGTGCCAGCAGTTCCTCCACGGGGCTGAACACTGAAGCTTTCTTT.

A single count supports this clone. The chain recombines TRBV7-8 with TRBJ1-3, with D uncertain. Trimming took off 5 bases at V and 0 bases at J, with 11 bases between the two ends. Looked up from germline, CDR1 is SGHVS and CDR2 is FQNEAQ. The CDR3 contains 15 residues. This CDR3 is CASSHSRISGNTIYF. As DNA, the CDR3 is TGTGCCAGCAGCCATTCGAGGATCTCTGGAAACACCATATATTTT.

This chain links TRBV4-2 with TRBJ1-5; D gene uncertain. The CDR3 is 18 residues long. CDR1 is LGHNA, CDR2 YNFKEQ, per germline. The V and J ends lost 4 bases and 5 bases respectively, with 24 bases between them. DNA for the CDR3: TGTGCCAGCAGCCCCACGACACCTAGTCTTTCCTTTGATCAGCCCCAGCATTTT. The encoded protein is CASSPTTPSLSFDQPQHF.

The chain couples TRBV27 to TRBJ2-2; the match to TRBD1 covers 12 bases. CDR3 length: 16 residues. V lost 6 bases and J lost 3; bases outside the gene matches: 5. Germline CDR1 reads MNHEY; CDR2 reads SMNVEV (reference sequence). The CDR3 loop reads CASRPGTGGYTGELFF. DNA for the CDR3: TGTGCCAGCAGGCCCGGGACAGGGGGCTACACCGGGGAGCTGTTTTTT.

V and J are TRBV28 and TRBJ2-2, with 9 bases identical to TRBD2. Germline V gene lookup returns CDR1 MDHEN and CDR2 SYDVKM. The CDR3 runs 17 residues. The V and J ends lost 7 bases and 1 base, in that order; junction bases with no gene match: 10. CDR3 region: CASNQSGRTVNTGELFF. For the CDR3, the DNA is TGTGCCAGCAACCAGAGCGGGAGGACGGTGAACACCGGGGAGCTGTTTTTT.

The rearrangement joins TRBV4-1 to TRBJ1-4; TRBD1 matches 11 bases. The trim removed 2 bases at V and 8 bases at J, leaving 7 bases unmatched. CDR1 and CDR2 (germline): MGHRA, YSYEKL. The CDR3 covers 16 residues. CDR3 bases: TGCGCCAGCAGCCAACTTGGGACAGGGGGGAGGGAAAAACTGTTTTTT. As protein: CASSQLGTGGREKLFF.

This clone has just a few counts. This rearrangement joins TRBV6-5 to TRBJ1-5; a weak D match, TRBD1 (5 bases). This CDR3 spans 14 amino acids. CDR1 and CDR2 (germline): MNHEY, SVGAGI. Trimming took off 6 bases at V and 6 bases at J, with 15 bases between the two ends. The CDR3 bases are TGTGCCAGCAGCTCTTGGGACCAGGGTCAGCCCCAGCATTTT. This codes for CASSSWDQGQPQHF.

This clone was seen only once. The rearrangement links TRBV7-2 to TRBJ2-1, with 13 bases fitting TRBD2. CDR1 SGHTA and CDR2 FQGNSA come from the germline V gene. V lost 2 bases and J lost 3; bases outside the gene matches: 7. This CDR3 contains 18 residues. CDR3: CASSLPLAGGSHYNEQFF. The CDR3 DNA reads TGTGCCAGCAGCTTACCACTAGCGGGAGGGTCCCACTACAATGAGCAGTTCTTC.